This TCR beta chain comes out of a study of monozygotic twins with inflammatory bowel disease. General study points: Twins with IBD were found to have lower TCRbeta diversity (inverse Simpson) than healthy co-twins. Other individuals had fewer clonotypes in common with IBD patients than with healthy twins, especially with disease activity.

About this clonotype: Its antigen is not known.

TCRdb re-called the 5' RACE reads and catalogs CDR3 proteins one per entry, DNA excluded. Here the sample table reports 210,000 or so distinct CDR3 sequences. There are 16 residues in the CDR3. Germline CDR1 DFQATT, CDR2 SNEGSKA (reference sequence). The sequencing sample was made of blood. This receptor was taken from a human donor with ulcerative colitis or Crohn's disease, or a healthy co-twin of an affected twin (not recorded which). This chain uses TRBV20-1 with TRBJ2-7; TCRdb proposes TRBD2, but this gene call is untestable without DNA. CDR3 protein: CSAPWGDSRVPYEQYF.